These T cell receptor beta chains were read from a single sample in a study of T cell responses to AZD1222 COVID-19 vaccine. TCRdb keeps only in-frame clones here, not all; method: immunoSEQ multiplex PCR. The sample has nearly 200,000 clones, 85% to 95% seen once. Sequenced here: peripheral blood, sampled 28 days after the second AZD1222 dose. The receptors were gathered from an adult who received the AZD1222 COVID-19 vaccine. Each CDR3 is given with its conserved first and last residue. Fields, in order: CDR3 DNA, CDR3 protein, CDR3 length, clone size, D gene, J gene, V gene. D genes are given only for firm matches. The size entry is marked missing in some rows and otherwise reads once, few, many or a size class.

DNA: TGTGCCAGCAGTGACGGTCCTAAGCTCTATGGCTACACCTTC
CDR3: CASSDGPKLYGYTF
length: 14
size: NA
D: NA
J: TRBJ1-2
V: TRBV6-1

DNA: TGCGCCAGCAGTGAGGGGGTAGCGGGGTACCAAGAGACCCAGTACTTC
CDR3: CASSEGVAGYQETQYF
length: 16
size: NA
D: TRBD2
J: TRBJ2-5
V: TRBV10-2

DNA: TGTGCCAGCGGGGGGGTCGCCGAGACCCAGTACTTC
CDR3: CASGGVAETQYF
length: 12
size: NA
D: TRBD2
J: TRBJ2-5
V: TRBV6-5

DNA: TGTGCCAGCAGAGGAGCAAGTGGGGGGCAGCCCCAGCATTTT
CDR3: CASRGASGGQPQHF
length: 14
size: NA
D: NA
J: TRBJ1-5
V: TRBV27

DNA: TGTGCCAGCAGCGGGGCCTGGGGCGCGGGGGAGCAGTACTTC
CDR3: CASSGAWGAGEQYF
length: 14
size: many
D: NA
J: TRBJ2-7
V: TRBV5-5

DNA: TGTGCCAGCAGCGTGACCGGGACTCCTTCGGGCACTGAAGCTTTCTTT
CDR3: CASSVTGTPSGTEAFF
length: 16
size: NA
D: NA
J: TRBJ1-1
V: TRBV9

DNA: TGTGCCAGCCCGACCGGCAGATTAAATCAGCCCCAGCATTTT
CDR3: CASPTGRLNQPQHF
length: 14
size: NA
D: NA
J: TRBJ1-5
V: TRBV6-4

DNA: TGTGCCAGCAGGGAGACCGGGGCAGGTCCCTACGAGCAGTACTTC
CDR3: CASRETGAGPYEQYF
length: 15
size: NA
D: NA
J: TRBJ2-7
V: TRBV27

DNA: TGCGCCAGCAGCTTGGGTCCCGACTGGGGGACCCAGTACTTC
CDR3: CASSLGPDWGTQYF
length: 14
size: NA
D: NA
J: TRBJ2-5
V: TRBV5-1

DNA: TGTGCCAGCAGCCCCACGGGCAGCACTGAAGCTTTCTTT
CDR3: CASSPTGSTEAFF
length: 13
size: NA
D: NA
J: TRBJ1-1
V: TRBV7-2

DNA: TGTGCCAGCAGCTCGCCGGGACAGTTCACCGGGGAGCTGTTTTTT
CDR3: CASSSPGQFTGELFF
length: 15
size: NA
D: TRBD1
J: TRBJ2-2
V: TRBV5-6

DNA: TGTGCCAGCAGTGACTATGGCTACACCTTC
CDR3: CASSDYGYTF
length: 10
size: NA
D: NA
J: TRBJ1-2
V: TRBV28

DNA: TGTGCCAGCGGTTGGACCGACGGCGGTTATGGCTACACCTTC
CDR3: CASGWTDGGYGYTF
length: 14
size: NA
D: NA
J: TRBJ1-2
V: TRBV6-5

DNA: TGTGCCAGCAGCTTAGCCCAGGGAGCTGGGGCCAACGTCCTGACTTTC
CDR3: CASSLAQGAGANVLTF
length: 16
size: NA
D: NA
J: TRBJ2-6
V: TRBV7-6